The source of this T cell receptor (beta chain) is a study of T cells after yellow fever vaccination. The study's findings and limits: Peaking faster, on day 5 versus 15, the secondary response was nonetheless weaker. Post-booster repertoires again held most primary-vaccination clones (approximately 96% CD4, roughly 88% CD8).

For TCR, cDNA came from 5'RACE template switching, which added a universal primer site and UMIs. Each CDR3 protein is one row after TCRdb ran MiXCR on the 5' RACE reads. The repertoire holds around 160,000 distinct CDR3 sequences, with about 7% as singletons. This clonotype was counted ten times or more. Its antigen remains unidentified. This receptor was identified in a man aged 18 to 29 who received the YFV17D yellow fever vaccine. This material consisted of CD4+ T cells sorted from PBMCs, taken about 5 days after the first yellow fever vaccination.

The CDR3 reads CSARTGVVDTQYF. CDR3 in DNA: TGCAGTGCTAGGACAGGGGTGGTGGATACGCAGTATTTT. V is TRBV20-1 and J is TRBJ2-3; 8 bases line up with TRBD1. V lost 3 bases, J lost 6 bases, and 5 bases stayed unmatched. The germline V gene has CDR1 DFQATT and CDR2 SNEGSKA (reference sequence). CDR3 length: 13 residues.